This TCR beta chain was documented in a study of blood T cell repertoires in COVID-19. As processed by the authors: Nucleated cell counts were estimated from reference gene primer amplification. Produced via immunoSEQ multiplex PCR; TCRdb's table is partial and in-frame only. The V and J calls and clone size were taken over from that table, and D and trimming were inferred from the DNA. Of roughly 79,000 clones in the sample, 80% were seen once. This clone was seen a few times. Germline CDR1 is LGHNA and CDR2 is YSLEER. Unmatched junction bases numbered 14, after V lost 0 bases and J lost 7 bases. CDR3 length equals 18 residues.

The chain links TRBV4-3 to TRBJ1-2; 10 nucleotides line up with TRBD1. The sequence was collected from a man in his fifties or sixties with active or convalescent COVID-19. Specimen: peripheral blood. The CDR3 DNA is TGCGCCAGCAGCCAAGATATTTGGGACAGGGGCAGTTTGGGTGGCTACACCTTC. This sequence encodes CASSQDIWDRGSLGGYTF.